This TCR beta chain was obtained from a study of shared clonotypes between healthy human individuals. Produced via immunoSEQ multiplex PCR; TCRdb's table is partial and in-frame only. The table has about 680,000 clones, approximately 75% seen once; the top ten hold 1.8%. V was cut by 5 bases and J by 7 bases, with 9 bases left in between. The CDR3 covers 12 residues. Germline CDR1 reads SEHNR; CDR2 reads FQNEAQ (reference sequence). The specimen was memory CD4+ T cells sorted from blood. Documented subset: CD45RA-negative fraction. This receptor was obtained from a woman aged 30 to 39 in good health. This sequence joins TRBV7-9 and TRBJ1-5; no firm D call. The CDR3 region has the DNA TGTGCCAGCAGCAAATCCGGCCAGCCCCAGCATTTT. It specifies CASSKSGQPQHF.